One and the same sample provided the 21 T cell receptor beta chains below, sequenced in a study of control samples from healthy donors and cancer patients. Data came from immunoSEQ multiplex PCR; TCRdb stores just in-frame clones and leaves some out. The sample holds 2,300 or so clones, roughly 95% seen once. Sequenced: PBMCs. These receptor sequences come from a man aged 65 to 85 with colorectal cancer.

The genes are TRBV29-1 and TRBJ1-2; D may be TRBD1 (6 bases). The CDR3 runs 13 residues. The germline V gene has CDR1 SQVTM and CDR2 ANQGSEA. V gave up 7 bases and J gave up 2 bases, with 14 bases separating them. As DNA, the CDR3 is TGCAGCGGATCACAGGGTGCCAACTATGGCTACACCTTC. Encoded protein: CSGSQGANYGYTF.

As DNA, the CDR3 is TGTGCCAGCAGCGCCTTGGGCGGGGGGGGGAACACTGAAGCTTTCTTT. It specifies CASSALGGGGNTEAFF. The genes are TRBV5-8 and TRBJ1-1, with D tentatively TRBD1 (5 bases). Trimming stripped 4 bases from V and 1 base from J, with 17 bases between. The CDR3 runs 16 residues. Germline V gene lookup returns CDR1 SGHTS and CDR2 YDEGEE.

CDR3 nucleotides: TGTGCCTGGAGCCTGTTATCCTACGAGCAGTACTTC. This encodes CAWSLLSYEQYF. V and J are TRBV30 and TRBJ2-7, with D hard to call. CDR1 and CDR2 (germline): GTSNPN, SVGIG (reference sequence). The CDR3 totals 12 residues. V was cut by 3 bases and J by 1 base, with 7 bases left in between.

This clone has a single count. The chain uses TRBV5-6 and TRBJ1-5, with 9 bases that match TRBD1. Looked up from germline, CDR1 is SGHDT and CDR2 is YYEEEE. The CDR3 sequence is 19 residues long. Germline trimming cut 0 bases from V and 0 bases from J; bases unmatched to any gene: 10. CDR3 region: CASSLANEDRGYSNQPQHF. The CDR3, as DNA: TGTGCCAGCAGCTTGGCCAACGAGGACAGGGGTTATAGCAATCAGCCCCAGCATTTT.

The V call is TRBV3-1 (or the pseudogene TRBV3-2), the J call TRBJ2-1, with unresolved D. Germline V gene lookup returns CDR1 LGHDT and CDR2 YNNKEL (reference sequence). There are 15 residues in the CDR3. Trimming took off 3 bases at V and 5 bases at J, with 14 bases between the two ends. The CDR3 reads CASSQVIKLNNEQFF. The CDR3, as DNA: TGTGCCAGCAGCCAGGTGATAAAACTTAACAATGAGCAGTTCTTC.

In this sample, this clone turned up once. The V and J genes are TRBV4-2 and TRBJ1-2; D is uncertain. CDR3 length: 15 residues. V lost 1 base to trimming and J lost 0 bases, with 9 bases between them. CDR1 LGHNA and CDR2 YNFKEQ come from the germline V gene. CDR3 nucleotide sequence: TGTGCCAGCAGCCAAGCCGCTAGCTCTAACTATGGCTACACCTTC. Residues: CASSQAASSNYGYTF.

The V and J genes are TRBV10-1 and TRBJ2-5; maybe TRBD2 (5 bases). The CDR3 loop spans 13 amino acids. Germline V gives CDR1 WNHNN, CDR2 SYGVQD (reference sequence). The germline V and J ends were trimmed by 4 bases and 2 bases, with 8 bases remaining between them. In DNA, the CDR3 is TGCGCCAGCAGTGGGTTAGCGCAAGAGACCCAGTACTTC. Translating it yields CASSGLAQETQYF.

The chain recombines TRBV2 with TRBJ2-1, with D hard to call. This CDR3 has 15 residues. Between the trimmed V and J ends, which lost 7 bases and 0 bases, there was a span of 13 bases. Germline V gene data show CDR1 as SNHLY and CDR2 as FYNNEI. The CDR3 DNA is TGTGCCAGCACCAAGGTGGGTAGCTCCTACAATGAGCAGTTCTTC. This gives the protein CASTKVGSSYNEQFF.

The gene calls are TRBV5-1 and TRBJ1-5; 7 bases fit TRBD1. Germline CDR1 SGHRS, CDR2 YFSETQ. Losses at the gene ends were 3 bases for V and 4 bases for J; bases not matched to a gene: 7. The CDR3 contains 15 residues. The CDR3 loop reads CASSSSGGYNQPQHF. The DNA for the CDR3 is TGCGCCAGCAGCTCGTCAGGGGGTTATAATCAGCCCCAGCATTTT. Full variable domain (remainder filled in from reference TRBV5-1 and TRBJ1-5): KAGVTQTPRYLIKTRGQQVTLSCSPISGHRSVSWYQQTPGQGLQFLFEYFSETQRNKGNFPGRFSGRQFSNSRSEMNVSTLELGDSALYLCASSSSGGYNQPQHFGDGTRLSIL.

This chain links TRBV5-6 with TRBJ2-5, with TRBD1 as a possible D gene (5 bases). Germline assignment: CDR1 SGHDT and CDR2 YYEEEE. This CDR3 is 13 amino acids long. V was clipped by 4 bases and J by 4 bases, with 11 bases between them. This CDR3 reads CASSRDRRETQYF. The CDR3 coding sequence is TGTGCCAGCAGCCGCGACAGAAGAGAGACCCAGTACTTC.

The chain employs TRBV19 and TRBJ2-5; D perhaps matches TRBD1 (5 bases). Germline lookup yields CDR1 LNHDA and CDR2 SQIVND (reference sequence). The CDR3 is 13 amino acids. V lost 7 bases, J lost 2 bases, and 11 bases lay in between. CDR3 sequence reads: CASTRADQETQYF. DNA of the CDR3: TGTGCCAGTACCAGGGCCGATCAAGAGACCCAGTACTTC.

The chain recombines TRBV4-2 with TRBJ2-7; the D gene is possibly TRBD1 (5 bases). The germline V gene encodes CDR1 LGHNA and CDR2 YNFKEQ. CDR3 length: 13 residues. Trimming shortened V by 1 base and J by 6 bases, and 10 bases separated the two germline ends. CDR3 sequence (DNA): TGTGCCAGCAGCCAAGGGGGCCCCCCCGAGCAGTACTTC. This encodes CASSQGGPPEQYF.

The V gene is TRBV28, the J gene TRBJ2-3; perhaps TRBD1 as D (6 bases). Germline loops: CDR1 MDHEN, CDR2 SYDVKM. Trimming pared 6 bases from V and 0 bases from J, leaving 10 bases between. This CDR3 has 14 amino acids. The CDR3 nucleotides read TGTGCCAGCAGACTAGGGACAAGCACAGATACGCAGTATTTT. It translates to CASRLGTSTDTQYF.

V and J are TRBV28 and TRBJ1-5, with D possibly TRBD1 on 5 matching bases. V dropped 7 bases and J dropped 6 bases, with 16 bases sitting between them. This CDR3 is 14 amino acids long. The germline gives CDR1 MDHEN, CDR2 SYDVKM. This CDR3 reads CASTKPQGPQPQHF. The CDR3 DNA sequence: TGTGCCAGCACGAAGCCCCAGGGCCCTCAGCCCCAGCATTTT.

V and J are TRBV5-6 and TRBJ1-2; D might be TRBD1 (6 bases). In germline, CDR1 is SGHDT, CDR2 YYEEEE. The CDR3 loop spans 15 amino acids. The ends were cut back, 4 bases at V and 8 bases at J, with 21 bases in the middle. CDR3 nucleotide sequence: TGTGCCAGCAGCCCGAACCTAAACAGGGTCGGAGGCTACACCTTC. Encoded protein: CASSPNLNRVGGYTF.

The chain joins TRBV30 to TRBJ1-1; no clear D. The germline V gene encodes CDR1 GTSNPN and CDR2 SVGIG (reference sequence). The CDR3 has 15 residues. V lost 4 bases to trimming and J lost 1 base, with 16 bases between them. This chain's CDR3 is CAWTLKGRKNTEAFF. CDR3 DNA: TGTGCCTGGACCCTTAAGGGCAGAAAGAACACTGAAGCTTTCTTT.

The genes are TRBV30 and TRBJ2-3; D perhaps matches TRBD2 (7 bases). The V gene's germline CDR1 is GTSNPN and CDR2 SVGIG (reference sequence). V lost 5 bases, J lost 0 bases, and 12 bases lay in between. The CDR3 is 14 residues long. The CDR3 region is CAWEGGASTDTQYF. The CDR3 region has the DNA TGTGCCTGGGAGGGGGGGGCTAGCACAGATACGCAGTATTTT.

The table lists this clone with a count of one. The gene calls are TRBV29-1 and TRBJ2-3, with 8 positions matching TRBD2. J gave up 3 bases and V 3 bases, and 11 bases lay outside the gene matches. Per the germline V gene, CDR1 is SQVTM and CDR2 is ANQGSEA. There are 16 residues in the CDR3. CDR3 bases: TGCAGCGTTGAGGCCCCCCCAGCGGGAGTTACAGATACGCAGTATTTT. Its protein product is CSVEAPPAGVTDTQYF.

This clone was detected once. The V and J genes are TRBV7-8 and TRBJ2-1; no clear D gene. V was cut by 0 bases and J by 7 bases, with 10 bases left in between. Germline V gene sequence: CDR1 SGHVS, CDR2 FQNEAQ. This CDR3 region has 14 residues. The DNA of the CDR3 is TGTGCCAGCAGCTTAGCTGCAATAGGTAATGAGCAGTTCTTC. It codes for CASSLAAIGNEQFF.

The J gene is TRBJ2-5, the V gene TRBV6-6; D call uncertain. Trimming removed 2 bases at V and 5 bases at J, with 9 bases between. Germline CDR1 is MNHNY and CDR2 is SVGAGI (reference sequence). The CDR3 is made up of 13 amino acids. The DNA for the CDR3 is TGTGCCAGCAGTTACGAGTTTGGGGAGACCCAGTACTTC. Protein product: CASSYEFGETQYF.

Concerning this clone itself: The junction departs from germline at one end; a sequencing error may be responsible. The CDR3 protein is CASSPRTSGSLGLGEQYF. DNA for the CDR3: TGTGCTAGCAGCCCGCGGACTAGCGGGAGTCTTGGCCTGGGCGAGCAGTACTTC. V usage is TRBV7-7 and J usage is TRBJ2-7, with TRBD2 matching 13 bases. The CDR3 runs to 18 residues. The germline gives CDR1 SSHAT, CDR2 FNYEAQ (reference sequence).